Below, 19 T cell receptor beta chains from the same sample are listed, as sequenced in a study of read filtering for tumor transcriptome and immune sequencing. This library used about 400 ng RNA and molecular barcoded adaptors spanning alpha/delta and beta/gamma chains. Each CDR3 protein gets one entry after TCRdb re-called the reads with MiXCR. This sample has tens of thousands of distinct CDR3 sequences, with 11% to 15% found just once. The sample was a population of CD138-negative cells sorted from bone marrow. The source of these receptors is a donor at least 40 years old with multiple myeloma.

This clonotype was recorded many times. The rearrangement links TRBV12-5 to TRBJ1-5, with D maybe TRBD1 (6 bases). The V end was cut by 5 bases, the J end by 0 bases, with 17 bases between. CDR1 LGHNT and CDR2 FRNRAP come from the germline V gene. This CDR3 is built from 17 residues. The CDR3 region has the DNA TGTGCTAGTGGTCTTTCAACAGGGAGTTATAGCAATCAGCCCCAGCATTTT. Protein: CASGLSTGSYSNQPQHF.

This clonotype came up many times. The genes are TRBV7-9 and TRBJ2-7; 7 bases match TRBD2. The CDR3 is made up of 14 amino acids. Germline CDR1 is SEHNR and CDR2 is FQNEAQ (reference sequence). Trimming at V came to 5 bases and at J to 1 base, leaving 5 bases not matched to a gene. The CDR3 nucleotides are TGTGCCAGCAGCGCCGGGACTAAATCCTACGAGCAGTACTTC. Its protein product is CASSAGTKSYEQYF.

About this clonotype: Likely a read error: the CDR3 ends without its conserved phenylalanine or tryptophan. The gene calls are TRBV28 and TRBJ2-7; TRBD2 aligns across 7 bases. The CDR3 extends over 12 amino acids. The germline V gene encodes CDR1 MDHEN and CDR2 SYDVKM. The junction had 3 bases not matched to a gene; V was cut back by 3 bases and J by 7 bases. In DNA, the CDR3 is TGTGCCAGCAGTTTCCCTAGCGGAGAGCAGTACCTC. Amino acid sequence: CASSFPSGEQYL.

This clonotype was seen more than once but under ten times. The DNA for the CDR3 is TGTGCCAGCAGTTTGGTCGGGGTCCCTAGCACAGATACGCAGTATTTT. Amino acid sequence: CASSLVGVPSTDTQYF. The V and J genes are TRBV6-5 and TRBJ2-3; maybe TRBD2 (5 bases). The V and J ends lost 4 bases and 0 bases respectively, with 14 bases between them. The CDR3 is 16 residues long. Germline V gives CDR1 MNHEY, CDR2 SVGAGI.

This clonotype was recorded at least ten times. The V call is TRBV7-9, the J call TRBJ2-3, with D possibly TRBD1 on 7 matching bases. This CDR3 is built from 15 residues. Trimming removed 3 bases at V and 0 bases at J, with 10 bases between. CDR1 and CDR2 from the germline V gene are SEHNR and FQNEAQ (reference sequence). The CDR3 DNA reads TGTGCCAGCAGCTTGGGGGGACAGAGCACAGATACGCAGTATTTT. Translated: CASSLGGQSTDTQYF.

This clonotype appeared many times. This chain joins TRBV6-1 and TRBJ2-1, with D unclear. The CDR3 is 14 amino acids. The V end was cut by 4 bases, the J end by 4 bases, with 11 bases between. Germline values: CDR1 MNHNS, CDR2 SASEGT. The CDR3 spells CASSASLGYNEQFF. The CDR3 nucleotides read TGTGCCAGCAGTGCTTCCCTAGGTTACAATGAGCAGTTCTTC.

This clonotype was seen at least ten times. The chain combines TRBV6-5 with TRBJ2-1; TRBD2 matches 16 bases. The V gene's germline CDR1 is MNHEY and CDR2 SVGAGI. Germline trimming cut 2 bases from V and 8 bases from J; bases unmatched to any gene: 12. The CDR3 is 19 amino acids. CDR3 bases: TGTGCCAGCAGTTACAAGGGGACTAGCGGGAGGGCAGGTTTAGATGAGCAGTTCTTC. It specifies CASSYKGTSGRAGLDEQFF.

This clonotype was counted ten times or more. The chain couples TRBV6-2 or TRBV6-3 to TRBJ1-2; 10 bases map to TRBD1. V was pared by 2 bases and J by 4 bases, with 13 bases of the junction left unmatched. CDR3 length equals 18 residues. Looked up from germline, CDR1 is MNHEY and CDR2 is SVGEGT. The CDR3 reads CASSYDNLRDRGLYGYTF. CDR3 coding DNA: TGTGCCAGCAGTTACGACAATCTCCGGGACAGGGGTCTCTATGGCTACACCTTC.

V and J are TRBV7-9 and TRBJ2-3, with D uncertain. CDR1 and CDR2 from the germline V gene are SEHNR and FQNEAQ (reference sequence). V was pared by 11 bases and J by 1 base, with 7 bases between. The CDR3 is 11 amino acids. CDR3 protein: CAGKGTDTQYF. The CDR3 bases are TGTGCCGGCAAGGGCACAGATACGCAGTATTTT.

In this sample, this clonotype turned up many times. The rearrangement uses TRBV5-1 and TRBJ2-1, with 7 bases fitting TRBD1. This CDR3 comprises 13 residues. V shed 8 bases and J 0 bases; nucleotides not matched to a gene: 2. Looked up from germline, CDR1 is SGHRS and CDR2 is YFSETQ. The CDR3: CASWDSSYNEQFF. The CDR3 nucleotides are TGCGCCAGTTGGGACAGCTCCTACAATGAGCAGTTCTTC. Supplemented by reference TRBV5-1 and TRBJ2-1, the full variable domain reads KAGVTQTPRYLIKTRGQQVTLSCSPISGHRSVSWYQQTPGQGLQFLFEYFSETQRNKGNFPGRFSGRQFSNSRSEMNVSTLELGDSALYLCASWDSSYNEQFFGPGTRLTVL.

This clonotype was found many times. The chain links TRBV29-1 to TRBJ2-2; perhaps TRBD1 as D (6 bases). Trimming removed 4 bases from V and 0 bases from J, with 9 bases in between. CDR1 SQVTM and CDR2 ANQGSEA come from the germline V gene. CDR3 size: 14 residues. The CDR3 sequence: CSVGWTANTGELFF. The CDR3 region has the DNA TGCAGCGTTGGGTGGACAGCGAACACCGGGGAGCTGTTTTTT.

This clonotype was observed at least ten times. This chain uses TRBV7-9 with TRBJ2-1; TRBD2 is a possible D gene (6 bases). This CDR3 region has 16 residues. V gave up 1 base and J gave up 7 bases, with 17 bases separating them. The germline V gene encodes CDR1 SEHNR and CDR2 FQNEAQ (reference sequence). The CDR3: CASSLVTTGEGNEQFF. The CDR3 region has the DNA TGTGCCAGCAGCTTAGTTACGACGGGAGAGGGGAATGAGCAGTTCTTC.

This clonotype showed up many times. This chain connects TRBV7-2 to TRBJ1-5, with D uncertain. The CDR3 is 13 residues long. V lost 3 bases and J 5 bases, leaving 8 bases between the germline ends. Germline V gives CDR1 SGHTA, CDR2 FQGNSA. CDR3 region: CASSFIRDQPQHF. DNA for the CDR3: TGTGCCAGCAGCTTTATACGGGATCAGCCCCAGCATTTT.

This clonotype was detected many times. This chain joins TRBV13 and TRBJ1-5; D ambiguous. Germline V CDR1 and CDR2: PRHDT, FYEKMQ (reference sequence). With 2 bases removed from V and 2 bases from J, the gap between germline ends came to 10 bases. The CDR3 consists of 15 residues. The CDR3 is CASSLFGKGNQPQHF. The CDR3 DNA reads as TGTGCCAGCAGCTTATTTGGGAAGGGCAATCAGCCCCAGCATTTT.

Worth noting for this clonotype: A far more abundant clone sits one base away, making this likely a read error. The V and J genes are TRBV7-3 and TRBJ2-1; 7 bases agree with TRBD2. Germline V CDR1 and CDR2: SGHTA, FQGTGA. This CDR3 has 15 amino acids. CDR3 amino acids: CASSVVGTTYNEQVF. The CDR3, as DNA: TGTGCCAGCAGCGTGGTAGGGACTACCTACAATGAGCAGGTCTTC.

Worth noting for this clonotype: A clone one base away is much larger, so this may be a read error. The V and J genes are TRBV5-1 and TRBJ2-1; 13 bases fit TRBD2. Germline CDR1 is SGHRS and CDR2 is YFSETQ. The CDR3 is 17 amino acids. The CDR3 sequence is CASSLAGTSGIYNGQFF. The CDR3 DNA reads TGCGCCAGCAGCTTGGCCGGGACTAGCGGGATCTACAATGGGCAGTTCTTC.

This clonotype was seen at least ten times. CDR3 DNA: TGTGCCAGCAGCCCCGAGACTAGCGGCTACGAGCAGTACTTC. Protein sequence: CASSPETSGYEQYF. The chain links TRBV7-9 to TRBJ2-7; TRBD2 matches 9 bases. V shed 5 bases and J 3 bases; nucleotides not matched to a gene: 5. CDR1 and CDR2 from the germline V gene are SEHNR and FQNEAQ (reference sequence). This CDR3 is 14 amino acids long.

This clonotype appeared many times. The CDR3 loop is CASSATSGSGEQFF. DNA of the CDR3: TGTGCCAGTAGTGCCACTAGCGGGAGTGGTGAGCAGTTCTTC. V usage is TRBV19 and J usage is TRBJ2-1; 11 bases are a match to TRBD2. The junction had 6 bases not matched to a gene; V was cut back by 5 bases and J by 9 bases. There are 14 residues in the CDR3. Germline V gene sequence: CDR1 LNHDA, CDR2 SQIVND (reference sequence).

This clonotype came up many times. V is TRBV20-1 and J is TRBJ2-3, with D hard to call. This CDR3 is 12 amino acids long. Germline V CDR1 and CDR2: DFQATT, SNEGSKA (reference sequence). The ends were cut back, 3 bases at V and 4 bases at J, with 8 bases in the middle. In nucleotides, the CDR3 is TGCAGTGCTAGGGCCCGCCCAGATACGCAGTATTTT. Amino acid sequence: CSARARPDTQYF.